The text below deals with one T cell receptor (beta chain). This sample was taken from a study of blood T cell repertoires in COVID-19. Per germline, CDR1 SGHRS and CDR2 YFSETQ. The V and J ends lost 3 bases and 6 bases respectively, with 11 bases between them. This CDR3 has 13 amino acids. Only in-frame clones appear in the TCRdb table, and some are missing; sequencing was by immunoSEQ multiplex PCR. The sample yields about 95,000 clones, about 93% seen once. This chain uses TRBV5-1 with TRBJ2-3, with D possibly matching TRBD2 (5 bases). This clonotype was sampled from a woman aged 45-65 years in a cohort sampled during active COVID-19. Material: peripheral blood. CDR3 coding DNA: TGCGCCAGCAGCTGGCTCCGAGGGGATACGCAGTATTTT. It yields the protein CASSWLRGDTQYF.